This entry concerns a single T cell receptor beta chain. These data originate in a study of cytomegalovirus exposure and HLA in healthy donors. The PCR contained 60 Vbeta and 13 Jbeta primers. The assay was immunoSEQ multiplex PCR, and TCRdb's table has in-frame clones only and misses some. Of 210,000 or so clones listed, approximately 79% are singletons. The receptor was isolated from a girl aged 2 to 10 in good health and CMV-seronegative. Material for sequencing was PBMCs.

CDR3 residues: CASSSSGRSYEQYF. In DNA form, the CDR3 reads TGTGCCAGTAGTTCGTCAGGGCGCTCCTACGAGCAGTACTTC. The rearrangement joins TRBV19 to TRBJ2-7; TRBD1 might be the D (5 bases). CDR3 size: 14 residues. V shed 5 bases and J shed 0 bases, with 11 bases lying between them. CDR1 LNHDA and CDR2 SQIVND come from the germline V gene (reference sequence).